This T cell receptor (beta chain) was recovered during a study of radiation and T cells in renal cell carcinoma. This sample's treatment: 15 Gy SBRT to primary tumor, nephrectomy 4 weeks later. Some clones are missing from TCRdb's copy, which holds only in-frame ones; the method was immunoSEQ multiplex PCR. In the table there are around 21,000 clones, more than 45% of which are singletons. The CDR3 runs to 16 residues. The germline gives CDR1 SGHDT, CDR2 YYEEEE. The junction had 8 bases not matched to a gene; V was cut back by 4 bases and J by 4 bases. Overall study results and limits: Baseline intratumoral clonotype presence is unknown without pretreatment biopsies. From baseline, blood top tumor clonotypes peaked at 2 weeks post-radiation.

A remark on this clone: Its specificity is unknown.

Source: tumor tissue, taken from a patient whose treatment included radiotherapy and nephrectomy. The genes are TRBV5-6 and TRBJ1-3; 10 positions agree with TRBD1. This receptor was taken from a woman in her fifties or sixties with renal cell carcinoma. The CDR3 is CASSRGQGVVGNTIYF. The CDR3 region has the DNA TGTGCCAGCAGCCGAGGACAGGGGGTAGTCGGAAACACCATATATTTT. Full variable domain (rest looked up from reference TRBV5-6 and TRBJ1-3): DAGVTQSPTHLIKTRGQQVTLRCSPKSGHDTVSWYQQALGQGPQFIFQYYEEEERQRGNFPDRFSGHQFPNYSSELNVNALLLGDSALYLCASSRGQGVVGNTIYFGEGSWLTVV.